Listed below are T cell receptor beta chains from one sample, sequenced in a study of CD4 T cells in relation to SARS-CoV-2 and coronaviruses. The antigens for these receptors are not known. Libraries were prepared by immunoSEQ multiplex PCR; TCRdb keeps only in-frame clonotypes and omits some of them. The sample contains about 38,000 clones, under 80% of which appear only once. Sequenced input: memory CD4+ T cells from PBMCs, cultured in vitro. All receptors derive from an adult with COVID-19. Each CDR3 is given with its conserved first and last residue. The order of the fields is V gene, D gene, clone size, J gene, CDR3 DNA, CDR3 protein. D genes are given only for firm matches. A row's size may be missing; if present it is once, few, many or a size class.

V: TRBV2
D: .
size: .
J: TRBJ2-2
DNA: TGTGCCAGCAGTGTGGACTTGAACACCGGGGAGCTGTTTTTT
CDR3: CASSVDLNTGELFF

V: TRBV28
D: TRBD1
size: few
J: TRBJ2-7
DNA: TGTGCCAGCAGCCCGGGACAGGACGTCTACGAGCAGTACTTC
CDR3: CASSPGQDVYEQYF

V: TRBV9
D: .
size: .
J: TRBJ2-1
DNA: TGTGCCAGCAGCCCCACGAGGAACAATGAGCAGTTCTTC
CDR3: CASSPTRNNEQFF

V: TRBV2
D: .
size: few
J: TRBJ1-5
DNA: TGTGCCAGCAGTGTAGGGGGTAGCAATCAGCCCCAGCATTTT
CDR3: CASSVGGSNQPQHF

V: TRBV7-7
D: .
size: .
J: TRBJ2-3
DNA: TGTGCTAGCAGCCCGGATACTGGGGGGCTTTCTAGCACAGATACGCAGTATTTT
CDR3: CASSPDTGGLSSTDTQYF

V: TRBV28
D: .
size: few
J: TRBJ1-5
DNA: TGTGCCAGCAGTTTAGTACGACCTAGCAATCAGCCCCAGCATTTT
CDR3: CASSLVRPSNQPQHF

V: TRBV20-1
D: TRBD2
size: few
J: TRBJ2-1
DNA: TGCAGTGCTAGTTTGGGGACTAGCGGGAACAATGAGCAGTTCTTC
CDR3: CSASLGTSGNNEQFF

V: TRBV5-4
D: .
size: once
J: TRBJ1-2
DNA: TGTGCCAGCAGCTTGCAGGGCCAAGTCTATGGCTACACCTTC
CDR3: CASSLQGQVYGYTF

V: TRBV27
D: TRBD1
size: .
J: TRBJ2-3
DNA: TGTGCCAGCAGGAGCCGACCGGGACAGTCCACAGATACGCAGTATTTT
CDR3: CASRSRPGQSTDTQYF

V: TRBV13
D: TRBD2
size: .
J: TRBJ2-5
DNA: TGTGCCAGCAGCTCCCCCGAACGGACTAGCGGGAGACAAGAGACCCAGTACTTC
CDR3: CASSSPERTSGRQETQYF

V: TRBV7-6
D: TRBD2
size: .
J: TRBJ2-1
DNA: TGTGCCAGCGAGCTCGGGGCTAGCGGATACAATGAGCAGTTCTTC
CDR3: CASELGASGYNEQFF

V: TRBV7-8
D: TRBD2
size: .
J: TRBJ2-7
DNA: TGTGCCAGCAGCTCCCTAGCGGGAGCGGGGGGCGAGCAGTACTTC
CDR3: CASSSLAGAGGEQYF

V: TRBV5-5
D: .
size: .
J: TRBJ2-5
DNA: TGTGCCAGCAGCGATGACACCTTGGAGACCCAGTACTTC
CDR3: CASSDDTLETQYF

V: TRBV2
D: TRBD1
size: .
J: TRBJ1-5
DNA: TGTGCCAGCAGACCCGACAGGGAAAGTACGCAGCCCCAGCATTTT
CDR3: CASRPDRESTQPQHF

V: TRBV4-3
D: .
size: .
J: TRBJ1-6
DNA: TGCGCCAGCAGCCAAGACTACCCGAATTCACCCCTCCACTTT
CDR3: CASSQDYPNSPLHF

V: TRBV24-1
D: TRBD2
size: .
J: TRBJ2-5
DNA: TGTGCCACCAGTGCCGGGTCTAGCGGGAGTGTTGGGACCCAGTACTTC
CDR3: CATSAGSSGSVGTQYF

V: TRBV4-2
D: TRBD1
size: few
J: TRBJ2-3
DNA: TGTGCCAGCAGCCAAGACAGGGGGAGCACAGATACGCAGTATTTT
CDR3: CASSQDRGSTDTQYF

V: TRBV18
D: TRBD1
size: few
J: TRBJ1-2
DNA: TGTGCCAGCTCACCACCTCCGGGACAGAACTATGGCTACACCTTC
CDR3: CASSPPPGQNYGYTF

V: TRBV30
D: .
size: .
J: TRBJ1-5
DNA: TGTGCCTGGACCCCCGCAGGGGCATATCAGCCCCAGCATTTT
CDR3: CAWTPAGAYQPQHF

V: TRBV27
D: .
size: once
J: TRBJ1-2
DNA: TGTGCCAGCAGTTTCCGGGGGGAGTATGGCTACACCTTC
CDR3: CASSFRGEYGYTF

V: TRBV7-6
D: .
size: .
J: TRBJ2-7
DNA: TGTGCCAGCAGCTTAGGGACATACTACGAGCAGTACTTC
CDR3: CASSLGTYYEQYF

V: TRBV28
D: .
size: .
J: TRBJ2-5
DNA: TGTGCCAGCAGTAATGAAAAGTTTATTGGGACCCAGTACTTC
CDR3: CASSNEKFIGTQYF

V: TRBV5-1
D: .
size: once
J: TRBJ2-1
DNA: TGCGCCAGCAGCCATAAAAAGGGGGGTGGGGAGCAGTTCTTC
CDR3: CASSHKKGGGEQFF

V: TRBV6-2/TRBV6-3
D: .
size: .
J: TRBJ2-7
DNA: TGTGCCAGCAGTCACTACTACGAGCAGTACTTC
CDR3: CASSHYYEQYF

V: TRBV14
D: .
size: .
J: TRBJ2-1
DNA: TGTGCCAGCAGCCAAGGACCGATCAATGAGCAGTTCTTC
CDR3: CASSQGPINEQFF

V: TRBV28
D: TRBD1
size: once
J: TRBJ2-7
DNA: TGTGCCAGCAGTCAGGACAGGGTCACCGAGCAGTACTTC
CDR3: CASSQDRVTEQYF

V: TRBV7-3
D: .
size: .
J: TRBJ2-5
DNA: TGTGCCAGCAGCTTAAGGATGGGGGAGACCCAGTACTTC
CDR3: CASSLRMGETQYF

V: TRBV4-1
D: .
size: .
J: TRBJ2-2
DNA: TGCGCCAGCAGCTCTGGGACCACCGGGGAGCTGTTTTTT
CDR3: CASSSGTTGELFF

V: TRBV18
D: TRBD1
size: .
J: TRBJ1-5
DNA: TGTGCCACCACCAGGGGGCGCGGTCAGCCCCAGCATTTT
CDR3: CATTRGRGQPQHF

V: TRBV18
D: .
size: .
J: TRBJ1-1
DNA: TGTGCCAGCTCACCGACAGTCATGAACACTGAAGCTTTCTTT
CDR3: CASSPTVMNTEAFF

V: TRBV19
D: TRBD1
size: .
J: TRBJ2-2
DNA: TGTGCCAGTACTGGGAGGCAGGGGGCTAACGGGGAGCTGTTTTTT
CDR3: CASTGRQGANGELFF

V: TRBV5-6
D: .
size: .
J: TRBJ2-7
DNA: TGTGCCGGAGAAAGGCAGTCAAGCTCCTACGAGCAGTACTTC
CDR3: CAGERQSSSYEQYF

V: TRBV19
D: .
size: once
J: TRBJ2-3
DNA: TGTGCCAGTAGTATAGGTCCAAGCACAGATACGCAGTATTTT
CDR3: CASSIGPSTDTQYF

V: TRBV7-2
D: .
size: .
J: TRBJ1-5
DNA: TGTGCCAGCAGCCGGGGGGATGGCAATCAGCCCCAGCATTTT
CDR3: CASSRGDGNQPQHF

V: TRBV4-1
D: .
size: few
J: TRBJ1-5
DNA: TGCGCCAGCAGCCAAGATCTTGAGGGGATTAGCAATCAGCCCCAGCATTTT
CDR3: CASSQDLEGISNQPQHF

V: TRBV24-1
D: .
size: .
J: TRBJ2-1
DNA: TGTGCCACCAGTGATCCCGACCACAATGAGCAGTTCTTC
CDR3: CATSDPDHNEQFF

V: TRBV7-8
D: .
size: .
J: TRBJ2-3
DNA: TGTGCCAGCAGCAGGCGGGACTTTTCTAGCACAGATACGCAGTATTTT
CDR3: CASSRRDFSSTDTQYF

V: TRBV6-5
D: .
size: .
J: TRBJ1-3
DNA: TGTGCCAGCAGAAGGGACATCAACTCTGGAAACACCATATATTTT
CDR3: CASRRDINSGNTIYF

V: TRBV7-3
D: .
size: .
J: TRBJ2-7
DNA: TGTGCCAGCAGCTTAACGGGGGGCGATACCTACGAGCAGTACTTC
CDR3: CASSLTGGDTYEQYF

V: TRBV2
D: .
size: .
J: TRBJ1-1
DNA: TGTGCCAGCAGGAGAGAACAACTTTTGAACACTGAAGCTTTCTTT
CDR3: CASRREQLLNTEAFF

V: TRBV27
D: .
size: .
J: TRBJ1-6
DNA: TGTGCCAGCAGTTTACAGGGAAAGTCACCCCTCCACTTT
CDR3: CASSLQGKSPLHF

V: TRBV7-9
D: .
size: few
J: TRBJ1-1
DNA: TGTGCCAGCAGCCTTAGTAGGGGCGCGTGGAACACTGAAGCTTTCTTT
CDR3: CASSLSRGAWNTEAFF

V: TRBV10-2
D: .
size: .
J: TRBJ2-1
DNA: TGCGCCAGCAGTGAATCACGTTCGCAGTTCTTC
CDR3: CASSESRSQFF

V: TRBV28
D: .
size: .
J: TRBJ1-5
DNA: TGTGCCAGCACCATGCGGGCAGGGGCGAATCAGCCCCAGCATTTT
CDR3: CASTMRAGANQPQHF

V: TRBV7-8
D: .
size: .
J: TRBJ2-5
DNA: TGTGCCAGCAGCCCATTCCCCGGGACCCAGTACTTC
CDR3: CASSPFPGTQYF

V: TRBV2
D: TRBD1
size: few
J: TRBJ2-2
DNA: TGTGGCTCTGGACAGGAGAACACCGGGGAGCTGTTTTTT
CDR3: CGSGQENTGELFF

V: TRBV3-1/TRBV3-2
D: TRBD2
size: .
J: TRBJ2-7
DNA: TGTGCCAGCAGCCAAGTGTACCGTAGTAGCGGGCGCTTCTACGAGCAGTACTTC
CDR3: CASSQVYRSSGRFYEQYF

V: TRBV5-6
D: .
size: .
J: TRBJ2-1
DNA: TGTGCCAGCAAATTCGCGAGTCTATTCAATGAGCAGTTCTTC
CDR3: CASKFASLFNEQFF